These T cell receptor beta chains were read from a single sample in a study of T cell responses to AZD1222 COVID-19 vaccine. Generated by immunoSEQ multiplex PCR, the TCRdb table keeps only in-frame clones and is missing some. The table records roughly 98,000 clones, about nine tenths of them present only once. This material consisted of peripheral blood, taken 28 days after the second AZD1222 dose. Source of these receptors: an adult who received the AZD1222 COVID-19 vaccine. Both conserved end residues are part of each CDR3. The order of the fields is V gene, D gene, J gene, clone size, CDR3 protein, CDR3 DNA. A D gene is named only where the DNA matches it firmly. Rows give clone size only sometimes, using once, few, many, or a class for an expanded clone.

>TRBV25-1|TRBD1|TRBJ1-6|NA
CASSGGQGMSPLHF
TGTGCCAGCAGTGGGGGACAGGGGATGTCACCCCTCCACTTT
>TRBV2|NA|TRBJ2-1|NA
CASSVSLAREQFF
TGTGCCAGCAGTGTCAGCCTAGCCAGGGAGCAGTTCTTC
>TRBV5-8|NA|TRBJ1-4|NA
CASSSRLSKLFF
TGTGCCAGCAGCTCCCGCTTGTCGAAACTGTTTTTT
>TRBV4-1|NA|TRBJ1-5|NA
CASSQDGGLGNQPQHF
TGCGCCAGCAGCCAAGATGGGGGGCTAGGAAATCAGCCCCAGCATTTT
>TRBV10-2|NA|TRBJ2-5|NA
CASNRGEGETQYF
TGCGCCAGCAATAGGGGGGAGGGGGAGACCCAGTACTTC
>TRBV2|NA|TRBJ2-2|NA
CASSGDLEVGELFF
TGTGCCAGCAGCGGGGACTTAGAGGTCGGGGAGCTGTTTTTT
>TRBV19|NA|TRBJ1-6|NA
CASSINRDGNSPLHF
TGTGCCAGTAGTATCAACAGGGACGGAAATTCACCCCTCCACTTT
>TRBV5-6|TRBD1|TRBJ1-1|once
CASSRTDRGIMNTEAFF
TGTGCCAGCAGCCGAACTGACAGGGGCATTATGAACACTGAAGCTTTCTTT
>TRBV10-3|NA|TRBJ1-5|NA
CAISGGAQQPQHF
TGTGCCATCAGTGGGGGGGCGCAGCAGCCCCAGCATTTT
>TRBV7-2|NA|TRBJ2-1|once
CASSLFGASGMNEQFF
TGTGCCAGCAGCTTATTTGGGGCCTCGGGGATGAATGAGCAGTTCTTC
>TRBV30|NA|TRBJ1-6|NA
CAWSERADSPLHF
TGTGCCTGGAGTGAAAGGGCCGACTCACCCCTCCACTTT
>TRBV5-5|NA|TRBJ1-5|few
CASSVGVGYNQPQHF
TGTGCCAGCAGCGTCGGGGTCGGGTACAATCAGCCCCAGCATTTT